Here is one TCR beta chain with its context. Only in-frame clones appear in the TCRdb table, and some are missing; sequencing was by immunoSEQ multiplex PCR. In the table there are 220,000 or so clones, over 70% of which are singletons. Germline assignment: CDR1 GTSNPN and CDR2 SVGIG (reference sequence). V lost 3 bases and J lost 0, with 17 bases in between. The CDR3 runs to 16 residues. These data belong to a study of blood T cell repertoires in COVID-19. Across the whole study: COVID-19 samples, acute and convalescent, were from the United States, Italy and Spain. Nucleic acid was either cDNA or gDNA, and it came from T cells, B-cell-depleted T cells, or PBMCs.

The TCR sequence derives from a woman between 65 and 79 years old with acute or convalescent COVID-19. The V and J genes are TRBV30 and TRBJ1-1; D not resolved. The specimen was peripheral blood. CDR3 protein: CAWRTPKTSLNTEAFF. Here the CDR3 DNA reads TGTGCCTGGAGGACACCCAAGACATCGCTGAACACTGAAGCTTTCTTT.